Each of the 8 T cell receptor beta chains below was sequenced from the same sample in a study of blood T cell repertoires in COVID-19. Only in-frame clones appear in the TCRdb table, and some are missing; sequencing was by immunoSEQ multiplex PCR. Among about 81,000 clones listed, 80% to 90% were seen once. Specimen: PBMCs or T cells enriched from blood (not recorded which). The receptors were sampled from a woman aged 45-60 years with acute COVID-19.

The chain uses TRBV10-3 and TRBJ2-5; no firm D call. The germline CDR1 and CDR2 sequences are ENHRY and SYGVKD. The CDR3 totals 13 residues. V lost 4 bases and J lost 2, with 8 bases in between. The DNA for the CDR3 is TGTGCCATCAGTGGTGACTCTCAAGAGACCCAGTACTTC. Protein: CAISGDSQETQYF.

The chain uses TRBV10-3 and TRBJ1-1; D is unresolved. The CDR3 loop spans 14 amino acids. V lost 8 bases, J lost 0 bases, and 13 bases lay in between. Germline CDR1 ENHRY, CDR2 SYGVKD. The CDR3 region has the DNA TGTGCCATCTGGGAGCCTACTCTGAACACTGAAGCTTTCTTT. Protein sequence: CAIWEPTLNTEAFF.

Turning to this clone: Relative to the germline gene, one junction end is altered; a read error may explain this. The rearrangement joins TRBV4-2 to TRBJ1-5; D remains unclear. Germline V gene data show CDR1 as LGHNA and CDR2 as YNFKEQ. This CDR3 is built from 16 residues. In DNA form, the CDR3 reads TGTGCCAGCAGTCAAGCGGCAGGAGAGGGAAATCAGCCCCAGCATTTT. Its translation: CASSQAAGEGNQPQHF.

Only one count was recorded for this clone. V usage is TRBV6-6 and J usage is TRBJ2-3; TRBD1 aligns across 9 bases. CDR1 is MNHNY, CDR2 SVGAGI, per germline (reference sequence). J lost 8 bases, V lost 6 bases, and 9 bases had no gene match. The CDR3 is made up of 14 amino acids. As DNA, the CDR3 is TGTGCCAGCAGCCCCCGGACAGGGGCAGGTACGCAGTATTTT. Translated: CASSPRTGAGTQYF.

The V call is TRBV9, the J call TRBJ1-1; possibly TRBD1 for D (5 bases). V was cut by 0 bases and J by 0 bases, with 12 bases left in between. The CDR3 spans 16 residues. Germline V gene data show CDR1 as SGDLS and CDR2 as YYNGEE. In DNA form, the CDR3 reads TGTGCCAGCAGCGTAGAGGGTAGGGGTGTGAACACTGAAGCTTTCTTT. This encodes CASSVEGRGVNTEAFF.

Regarding this clone: The sample has other DNA sequences that encode this CDR3 too. This rearrangement joins TRBV9 to TRBJ1-2; D gene uncertain. V was shortened by 4 bases and J by 1 base, with 5 bases between the two germline ends. Germline-derived CDR1 and CDR2 are SGDLS and YYNGEE. The CDR3 is 12 amino acids. The CDR3 nucleotides read TGTGCCAGCAGCCCCCATAACTATGGCTACACCTTC. Translating gives CASSPHNYGYTF. Full variable domain (remainder filled in from reference TRBV9 and TRBJ1-2): DSGVTQTPKHLITATGQRVTLRCSPRSGDLSVYWYQQSLDQGLQFLIQYYNGEERAKGNILERFSAQQFPDLHSELNLSSLELGDSALYFCASSPHNYGYTFGSGTRLTVV.

This clone showed up just a few times. The chain links TRBV7-8 to TRBJ2-3; 9 bases are shared with TRBD2. The CDR3 runs 15 residues. Germline V gives CDR1 SGHVS, CDR2 FQNEAQ. With 5 bases clipped from V and 5 bases from J, the junction kept 8 bases outside the gene matches. CDR3 coding DNA: TGTGCCAGCAGCCAGGGACTAGCAGTACAAGATACGCAGTATTTT. It translates to CASSQGLAVQDTQYF.

The rearrangement uses TRBV29-1 and TRBJ2-7, with 10 bases identical to TRBD1. The ends lost 2 bases at V and 6 bases at J; junction bases unmatched: 4. CDR1 and CDR2 from the germline V gene are SQVTM and ANQGSEA. The CDR3 runs 13 residues. The CDR3, as DNA: TGCAGCGTTGAACGGGACAGGGGTGGCGAGCAGTACTTC. It is translated as CSVERDRGGEQYF.